This T cell receptor beta chain was identified in a study of blood T cell repertoires in COVID-19. CDR3 length: 14 amino acids. Germline V gives CDR1 SGHRS, CDR2 YFSETQ. The V end lost 3 bases, the J end lost 2 bases, and 10 bases lay between the germline ends. Profiled with immunoSEQ multiplex PCR; TCRdb holds only in-frame clones, not every one. The table records 200,000 or so clones, around 82% of them present only once. Input material: PBMCs or T cells enriched from blood (not recorded which). This sequence joins TRBV5-1 and TRBJ2-3; D is ambiguous. This sequence originates from a man aged 35 to 55 who had recovered from COVID-19. As DNA, the CDR3 is TGCGCCAGCAGCTCCACCGTCTACACAGATACGCAGTATTTT. Translation: CASSSTVYTDTQYF.